One TCR beta chain is described in this entry. Clones were read by immunoSEQ multiplex PCR, and TCRdb kept only the in-frame ones, dropping some. Found here are tens of thousands of clones, 90% to 95% of them singletons; the top ten hold roughly 1.6%. This sample stems from a study of T cell changes during pregnancy in multiple sclerosis. CDR1 is SNHLY and CDR2 is FYNNEI in the germline V gene. There are 13 residues in the CDR3. The ends were cut back, 1 base at V and 3 bases at J, with 7 bases in the middle. V gene TRBV2 combines with J gene TRBJ2-7, with a weak D call TRBD1 (6 bases). The source of this sequence is a female donor with multiple sclerosis, enrolled in a pregnancy study. The sample consisted of peripheral blood, taken after pregnancy. The CDR3 loop reads CASSEVRGYEQYF. CDR3 sequence (DNA): TGTGCCAGCAGTGAAGTCAGGGGCTACGAGCAGTACTTC.